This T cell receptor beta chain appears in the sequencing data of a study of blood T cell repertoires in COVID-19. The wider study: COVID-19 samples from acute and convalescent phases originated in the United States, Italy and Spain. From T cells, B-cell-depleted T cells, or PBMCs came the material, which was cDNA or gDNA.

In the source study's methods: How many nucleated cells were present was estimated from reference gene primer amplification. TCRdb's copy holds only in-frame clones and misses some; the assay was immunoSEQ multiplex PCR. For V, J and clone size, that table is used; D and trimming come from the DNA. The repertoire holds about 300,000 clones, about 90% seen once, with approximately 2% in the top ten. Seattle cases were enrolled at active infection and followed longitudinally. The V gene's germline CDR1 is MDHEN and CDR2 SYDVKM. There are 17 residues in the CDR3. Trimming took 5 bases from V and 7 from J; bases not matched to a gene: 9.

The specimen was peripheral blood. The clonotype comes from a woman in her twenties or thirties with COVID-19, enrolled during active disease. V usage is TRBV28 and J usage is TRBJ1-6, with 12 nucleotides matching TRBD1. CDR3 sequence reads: CASSAPGTGGRNSPLHF. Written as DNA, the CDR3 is TGTGCCAGCAGTGCTCCCGGGACAGGGGGCCGGAATTCACCCCTCCACTTT.